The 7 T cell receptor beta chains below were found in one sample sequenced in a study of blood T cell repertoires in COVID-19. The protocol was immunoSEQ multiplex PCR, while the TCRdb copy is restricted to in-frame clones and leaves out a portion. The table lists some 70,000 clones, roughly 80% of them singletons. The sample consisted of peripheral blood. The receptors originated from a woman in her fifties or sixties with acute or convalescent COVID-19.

The CDR3 sequence is CASSLRGGGNTGELFF. For the CDR3, the DNA is TGCGCCAGCAGCCTCCGAGGAGGAGGGAACACCGGGGAGCTGTTTTTT. This chain uses TRBV4-3 with TRBJ2-2, with D possibly being TRBD2 (5 bases). In germline, CDR1 is LGHNA, CDR2 YSLEER. The CDR3 has 16 amino acids. The V end was cut by 4 bases, the J end by 1 base, with 13 bases between.

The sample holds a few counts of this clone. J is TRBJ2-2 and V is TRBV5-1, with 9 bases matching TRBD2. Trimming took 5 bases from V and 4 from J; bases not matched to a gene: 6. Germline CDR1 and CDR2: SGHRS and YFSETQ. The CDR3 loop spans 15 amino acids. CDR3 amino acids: CASSRTSVATGELFF. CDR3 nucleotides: TGCGCCAGCAGTAGGACTAGCGTAGCCACCGGGGAGCTGTTTTTT.

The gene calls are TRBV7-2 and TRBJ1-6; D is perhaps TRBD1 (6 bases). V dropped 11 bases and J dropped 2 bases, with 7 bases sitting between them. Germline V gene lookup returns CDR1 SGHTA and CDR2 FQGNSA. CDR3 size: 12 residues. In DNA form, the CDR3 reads TGTGCCGCAGGGGCCTATAATTCACCCCTCCACTTT. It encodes CAAGAYNSPLHF.

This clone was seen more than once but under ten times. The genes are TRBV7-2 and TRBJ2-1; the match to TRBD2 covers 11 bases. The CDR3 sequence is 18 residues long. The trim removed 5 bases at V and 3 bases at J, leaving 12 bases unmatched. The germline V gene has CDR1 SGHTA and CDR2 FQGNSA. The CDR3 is CASSKTPRLAGHYNEQFF. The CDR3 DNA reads TGTGCCAGCAGCAAAACCCCACGACTAGCGGGACACTACAATGAGCAGTTCTTC.

CDR3 in amino acids: CAIKSGQGSGEQFF. The CDR3 coding sequence is TGTGCCATCAAATCGGGACAGGGGAGCGGTGAGCAGTTCTTC. The rearrangement joins TRBV10-3 to TRBJ2-1; 10 nucleotides match TRBD1. V was clipped by 7 bases and J by 9 bases; unmatched bases: 9. Looked up from germline, CDR1 is ENHRY and CDR2 is SYGVKD. The CDR3 has 14 amino acids.

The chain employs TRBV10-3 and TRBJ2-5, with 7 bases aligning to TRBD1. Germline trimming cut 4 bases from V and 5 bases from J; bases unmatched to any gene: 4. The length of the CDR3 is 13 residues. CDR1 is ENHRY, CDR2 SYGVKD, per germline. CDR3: CAISGGQPETQYF. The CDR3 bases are TGTGCCATCAGTGGGGGACAGCCGGAGACCCAGTACTTC.

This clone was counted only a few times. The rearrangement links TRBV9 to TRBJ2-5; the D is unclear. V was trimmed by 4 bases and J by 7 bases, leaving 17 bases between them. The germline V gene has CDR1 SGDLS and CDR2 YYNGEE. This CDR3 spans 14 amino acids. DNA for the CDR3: TGTGCCAGCAGCCCTGACTGGGTCCCCGGGACCCAGTACTTC. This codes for CASSPDWVPGTQYF.